These 2 T cell receptor beta chains share one sample of origin, sequenced in a study of PD-1 blockade in mismatch repair-deficient tumors. The method was immunoSEQ multiplex PCR; TCRdb's version includes in-frame clones alone and lacks a portion of them. The table lists 120,000 or so clones, approximately 91% of them singletons. Sequencing used peripheral blood, obtained 70 to 73 weeks after starting pembrolizumab. The receptors stem from an adult with mismatch repair-deficient cancer.

This clone appeared a single time. V is TRBV30 and J is TRBJ2-2; a possible D gene is TRBD2 (6 bases). Trimming left V 3 bases short and J 4 bases short, with 15 bases between. The CDR3 loop spans 15 amino acids. Germline V gene lookup returns CDR1 GTSNPN and CDR2 SVGIG (reference sequence). CDR3: CAWSPDSGGTGELFF. Written as DNA, the CDR3 is TGTGCCTGGAGCCCCGACTCCGGGGGCACCGGGGAGCTGTTTTTT.

This chain uses TRBV9 with TRBJ1-2; 7 bases align to TRBD1. After removal of 0 bases from V and 7 bases from J, the junction contained 15 bases not matched to a gene. The CDR3 runs to 17 residues. Germline CDR1 SGDLS, CDR2 YYNGEE. The DNA for the CDR3 is TGTGCCAGCAGCGTAGGCCAAGACGGGGCAGGGGGAGGTGGCTACACCTTC. It yields the protein CASSVGQDGAGGGGYTF.